Listed below are T cell receptor beta chains from one sample, sequenced in a study of blood T cell repertoires in COVID-19. Clones were sequenced by immunoSEQ multiplex PCR, and TCRdb holds only the in-frame ones, with some missing. The data show about 150,000 clones, with about 88% seen just once and approximately 2.4% held by the top ten. Input material: peripheral blood. The source of these receptors is a woman between 65 and 79 years old with acute or convalescent COVID-19. Both conserved end residues are part of each CDR3. Fields, in order: V gene, J gene, CDR3 protein.

v_call: TRBV6-6
j_call: TRBJ2-5
cdr3_aa: CASTRTGEIMETQYF

v_call: TRBV19
j_call: TRBJ2-1
cdr3_aa: CASSRSSGGIYNEQFF

v_call: TRBV7-3
j_call: TRBJ1-1
cdr3_aa: CASSFRGETEAFF

v_call: TRBV5-8
j_call: TRBJ1-2
cdr3_aa: CASSWAGDRRPLGYTF

v_call: TRBV19
j_call: TRBJ1-4
cdr3_aa: CASNNRGNEKLFF

v_call: TRBV3-1/TRBV3-2
j_call: TRBJ1-5
cdr3_aa: CASSQAGDQPQHF

v_call: TRBV7-2
j_call: TRBJ2-1
cdr3_aa: CASSPGQFGWQFF

v_call: TRBV10-1
j_call: TRBJ2-3
cdr3_aa: CASGGSPSGGGTDTQYF

v_call: TRBV7-2
j_call: TRBJ1-6
cdr3_aa: CASRISTGEFYNSPLHF

v_call: TRBV19
j_call: TRBJ2-1
cdr3_aa: CASTAGWYNEQFF

v_call: TRBV30
j_call: TRBJ1-2
cdr3_aa: CAWSVPQGFRGYTF